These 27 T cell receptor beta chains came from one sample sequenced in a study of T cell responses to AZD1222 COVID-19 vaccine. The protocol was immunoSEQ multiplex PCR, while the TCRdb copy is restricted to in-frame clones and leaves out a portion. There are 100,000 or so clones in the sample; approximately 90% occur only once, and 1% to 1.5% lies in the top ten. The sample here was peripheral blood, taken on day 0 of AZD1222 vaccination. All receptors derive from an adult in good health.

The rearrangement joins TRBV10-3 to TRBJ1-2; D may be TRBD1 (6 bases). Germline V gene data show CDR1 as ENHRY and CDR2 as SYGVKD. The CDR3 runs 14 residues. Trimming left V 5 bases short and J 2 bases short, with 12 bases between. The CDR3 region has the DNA TGTGCCATCAGTAATGCTCAGGGGAACTATGGCTACACCTTC. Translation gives CAISNAQGNYGYTF.

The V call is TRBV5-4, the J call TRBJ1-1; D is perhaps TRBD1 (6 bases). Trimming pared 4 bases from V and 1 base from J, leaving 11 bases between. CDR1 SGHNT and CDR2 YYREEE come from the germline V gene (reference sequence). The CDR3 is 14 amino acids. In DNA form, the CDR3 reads TGTGCCAGCAGCCCGCCGACAGGGAACACTGAAGCTTTCTTT. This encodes CASSPPTGNTEAFF.

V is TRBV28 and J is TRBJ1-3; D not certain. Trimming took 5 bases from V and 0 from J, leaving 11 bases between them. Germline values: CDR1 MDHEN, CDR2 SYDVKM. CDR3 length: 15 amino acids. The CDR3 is CASSPAAGSGNTIYF. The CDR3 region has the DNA TGTGCCAGCAGTCCGGCGGCCGGCTCTGGAAACACCATATATTTT.

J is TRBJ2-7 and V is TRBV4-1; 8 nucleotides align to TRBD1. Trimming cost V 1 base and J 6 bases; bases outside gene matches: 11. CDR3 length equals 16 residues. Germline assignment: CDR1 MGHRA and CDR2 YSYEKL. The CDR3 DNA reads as TGCGCCAGCAGCCAAGGAGGGACAGGTCTAGTTGGCGAGCAGTACTTC. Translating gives CASSQGGTGLVGEQYF.

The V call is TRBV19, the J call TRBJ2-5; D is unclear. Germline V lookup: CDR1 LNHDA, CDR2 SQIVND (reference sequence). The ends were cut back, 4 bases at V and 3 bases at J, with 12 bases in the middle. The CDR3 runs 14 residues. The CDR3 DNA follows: TGTGCCAGTAGTAGGTTGGGCAGAGAAGAGACCCAGTACTTC. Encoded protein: CASSRLGREETQYF.

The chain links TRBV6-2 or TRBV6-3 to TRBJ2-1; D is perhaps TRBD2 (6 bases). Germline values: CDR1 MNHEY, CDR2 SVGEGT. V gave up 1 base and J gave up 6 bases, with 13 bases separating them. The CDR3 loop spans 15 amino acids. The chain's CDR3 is CASSYFAGIGNEQFF. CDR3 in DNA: TGTGCCAGCAGTTACTTCGCGGGGATCGGCAATGAGCAGTTCTTC.

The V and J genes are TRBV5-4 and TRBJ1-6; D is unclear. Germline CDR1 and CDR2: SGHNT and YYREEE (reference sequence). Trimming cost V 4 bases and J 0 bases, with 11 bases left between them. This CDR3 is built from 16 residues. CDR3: CASSPGRNSYNSPLHF. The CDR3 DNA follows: TGTGCCAGCAGCCCAGGACGGAACTCCTATAATTCACCCCTCCACTTT.

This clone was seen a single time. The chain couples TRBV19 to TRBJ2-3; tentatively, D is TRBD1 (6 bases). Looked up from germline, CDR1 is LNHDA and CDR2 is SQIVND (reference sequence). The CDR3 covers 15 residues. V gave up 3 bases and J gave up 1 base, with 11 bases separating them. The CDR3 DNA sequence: TGTGCCAGTAGTATGGCAGGGGTTGGCACAGATACGCAGTATTTT. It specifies CASSMAGVGTDTQYF.

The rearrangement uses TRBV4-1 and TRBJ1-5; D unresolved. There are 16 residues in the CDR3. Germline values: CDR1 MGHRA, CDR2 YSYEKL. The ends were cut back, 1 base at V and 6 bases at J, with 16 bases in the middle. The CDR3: CASSQGPQPEGQPQHF. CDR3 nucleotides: TGCGCCAGCAGCCAAGGTCCCCAACCAGAGGGTCAGCCCCAGCATTTT.

The CDR3 spells CASSFTGGKLFF. The CDR3 bases are TGTGCCAGCAGCTTTACAGGAGGGAAACTGTTTTTT. The chain recombines TRBV11-2 with TRBJ1-4; maybe TRBD1 (5 bases). Germline V CDR1 and CDR2: SGHAT, FQNNGV. V lost 3 bases and J 11 bases, leaving 10 bases between the germline ends. The CDR3 consists of 12 residues.

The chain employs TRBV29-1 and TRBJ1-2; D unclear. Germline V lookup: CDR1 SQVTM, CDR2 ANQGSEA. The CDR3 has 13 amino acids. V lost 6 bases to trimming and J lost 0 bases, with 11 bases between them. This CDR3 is CSVMEISNYGYTF. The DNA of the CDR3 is TGCAGCGTAATGGAAATTTCTAACTATGGCTACACCTTC.

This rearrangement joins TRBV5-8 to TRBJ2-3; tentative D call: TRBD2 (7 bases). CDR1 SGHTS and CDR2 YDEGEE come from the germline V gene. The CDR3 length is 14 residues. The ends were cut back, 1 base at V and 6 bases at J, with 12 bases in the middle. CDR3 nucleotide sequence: TGTGCCAGCAGCTTGATGGGGGGGGCGGATACGCAGTATTTT. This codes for CASSLMGGADTQYF.

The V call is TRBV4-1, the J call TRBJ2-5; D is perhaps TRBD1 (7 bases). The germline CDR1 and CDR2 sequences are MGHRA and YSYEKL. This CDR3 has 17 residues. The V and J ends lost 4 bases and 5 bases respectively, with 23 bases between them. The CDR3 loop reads CASSRLFGGQGGETQYF. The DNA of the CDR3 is TGCGCCAGCAGCCGGCTTTTTGGTGGGCAGGGGGGTGAGACCCAGTACTTC.

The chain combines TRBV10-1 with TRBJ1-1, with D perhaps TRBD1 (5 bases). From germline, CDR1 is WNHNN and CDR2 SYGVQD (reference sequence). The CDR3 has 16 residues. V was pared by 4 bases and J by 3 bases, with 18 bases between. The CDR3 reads CASSGKTDLGDTEAFF. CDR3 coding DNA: TGCGCCAGCAGTGGGAAAACCGACCTGGGGGACACTGAAGCTTTCTTT.

This chain's CDR3 is CASSELAGGYNEQFF. DNA for the CDR3: TGTGCCAGCAGTGAACTAGCGGGGGGGTACAATGAGCAGTTCTTC. The chain links TRBV6-1 to TRBJ2-1, with 12 bases fitting TRBD2. V lost 2 bases, J lost 4 bases, and 0 bases stayed unmatched. CDR1 MNHNS and CDR2 SASEGT come from the germline V gene. This CDR3 has 15 residues.

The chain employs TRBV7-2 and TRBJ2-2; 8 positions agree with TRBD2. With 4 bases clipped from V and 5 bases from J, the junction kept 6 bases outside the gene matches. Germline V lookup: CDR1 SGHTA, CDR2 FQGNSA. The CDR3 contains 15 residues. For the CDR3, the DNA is TGTGCCAGCAGCTCAGGACTAGCCTGGACCGGGGAGCTGTTTTTT. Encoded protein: CASSSGLAWTGELFF.

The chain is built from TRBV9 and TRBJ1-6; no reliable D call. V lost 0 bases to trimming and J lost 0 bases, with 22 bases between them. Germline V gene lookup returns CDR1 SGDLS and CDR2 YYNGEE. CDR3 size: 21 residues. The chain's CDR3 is CASSVAFWGKPPLSYNSPLHF. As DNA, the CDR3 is TGTGCCAGCAGCGTAGCTTTTTGGGGAAAACCCCCTCTCTCCTATAATTCACCCCTCCACTTT.

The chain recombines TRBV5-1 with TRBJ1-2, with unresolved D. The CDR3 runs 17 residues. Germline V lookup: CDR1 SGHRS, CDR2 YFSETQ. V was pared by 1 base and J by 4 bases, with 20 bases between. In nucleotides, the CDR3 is TGCGCCAGCAGCTTGTCAGTAGTCTTGGATTCCTTCTATGGCTACACCTTC. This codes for CASSLSVVLDSFYGYTF.

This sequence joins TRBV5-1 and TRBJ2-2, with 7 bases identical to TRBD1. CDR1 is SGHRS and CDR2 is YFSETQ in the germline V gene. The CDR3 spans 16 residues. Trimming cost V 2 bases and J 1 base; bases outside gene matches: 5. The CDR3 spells CASSFFRTGNTGELFF. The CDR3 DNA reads TGCGCCAGCAGCTTCTTCAGGACAGGGAACACCGGGGAGCTGTTTTTT.

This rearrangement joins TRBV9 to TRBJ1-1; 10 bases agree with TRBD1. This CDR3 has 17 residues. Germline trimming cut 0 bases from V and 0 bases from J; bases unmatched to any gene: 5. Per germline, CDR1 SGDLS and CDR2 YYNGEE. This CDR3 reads CASSVVGTGDMNTEAFF. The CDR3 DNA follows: TGTGCCAGCAGCGTAGTTGGGACAGGGGACATGAACACTGAAGCTTTCTTT.

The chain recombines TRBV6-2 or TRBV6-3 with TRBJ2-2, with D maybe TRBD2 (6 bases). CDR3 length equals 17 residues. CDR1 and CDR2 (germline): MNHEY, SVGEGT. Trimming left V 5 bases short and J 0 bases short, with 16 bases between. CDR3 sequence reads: CASSHSTEGPNTGELFF. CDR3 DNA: TGTGCCAGCAGTCATTCCACGGAGGGGCCGAACACCGGGGAGCTGTTTTTT.

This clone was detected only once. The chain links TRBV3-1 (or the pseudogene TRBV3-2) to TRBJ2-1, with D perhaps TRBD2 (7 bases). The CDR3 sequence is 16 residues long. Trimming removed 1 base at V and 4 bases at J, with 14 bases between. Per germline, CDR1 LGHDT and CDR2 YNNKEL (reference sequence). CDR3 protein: CASSQGAAGAYNEQFF. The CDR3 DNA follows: TGTGCCAGCAGCCAAGGGGCGGCGGGGGCTTACAATGAGCAGTTCTTC.

CDR3 DNA sequence: TGTGCCAGCAGCTCGGCCGTCGGGGAGCCTAACTATGGCTACACCTTC. Translating it yields CASSSAVGEPNYGYTF. This rearrangement joins TRBV7-2 to TRBJ1-2; D unclear. The CDR3 is made up of 16 amino acids. Germline loops: CDR1 SGHTA, CDR2 FQGNSA. Trimming removed 4 bases from V and 0 bases from J, with 15 bases in between.

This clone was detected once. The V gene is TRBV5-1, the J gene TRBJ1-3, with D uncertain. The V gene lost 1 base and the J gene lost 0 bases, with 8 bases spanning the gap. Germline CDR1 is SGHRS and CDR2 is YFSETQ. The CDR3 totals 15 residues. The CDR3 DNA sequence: TGCGCCAGCAGCTTGTCTCAGACCTCTGGAAACACCATATATTTT. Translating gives CASSLSQTSGNTIYF. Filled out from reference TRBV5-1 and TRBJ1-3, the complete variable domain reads KAGVTQTPRYLIKTRGQQVTLSCSPISGHRSVSWYQQTPGQGLQFLFEYFSETQRNKGNFPGRFSGRQFSNSRSEMNVSTLELGDSALYLCASSLSQTSGNTIYFGEGSWLTVV.

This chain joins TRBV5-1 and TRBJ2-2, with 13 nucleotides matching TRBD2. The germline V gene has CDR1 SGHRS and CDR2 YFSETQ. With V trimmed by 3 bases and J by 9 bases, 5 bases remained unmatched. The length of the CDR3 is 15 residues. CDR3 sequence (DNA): TGCGCCAGCAGCTCCACTAGCGGGGGGGCCAGGGAGCTGTTTTTT. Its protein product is CASSSTSGGARELFF. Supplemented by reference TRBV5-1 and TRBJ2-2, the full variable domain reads KAGVTQTPRYLIKTRGQQVTLSCSPISGHRSVSWYQQTPGQGLQFLFEYFSETQRNKGNFPGRFSGRQFSNSRSEMNVSTLELGDSALYLCASSSTSGGARELFFGEGSRLTVL.

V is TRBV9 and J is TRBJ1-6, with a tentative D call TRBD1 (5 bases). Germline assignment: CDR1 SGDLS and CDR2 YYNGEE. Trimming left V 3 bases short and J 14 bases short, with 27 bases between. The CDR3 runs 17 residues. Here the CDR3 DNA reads TGTGCCAGCAGCGGTACATTTTCCGGGTGGGGGGGGTTAACCCTCCACTTT. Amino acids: CASSGTFSGWGGLTLHF.

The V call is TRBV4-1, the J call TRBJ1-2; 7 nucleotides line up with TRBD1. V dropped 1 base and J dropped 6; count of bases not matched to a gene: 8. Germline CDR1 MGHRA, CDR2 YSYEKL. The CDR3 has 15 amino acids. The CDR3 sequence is CASSQVVGRGDGYTF. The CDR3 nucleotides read TGCGCCAGCAGCCAAGTGGTAGGCAGGGGGGATGGCTACACCTTC.